The rows below give T cell receptor beta chains drawn from one sample of a study of beta chain features in type 1 diabetes. Sequencing was performed with immunoSEQ multiplex PCR; in TCRdb, only in-frame clones are kept and a portion is missing. The repertoire holds 300,000 to 450,000 clones, with roughly 9.8% as singletons. The sequenced sample consisted of central memory CD4+ T cells from blood. These receptors all stem from a man aged 25 to 40 with type 1 diabetes. The CDR3 runs from the conserved cysteine through the conserved F or W. D genes are given only for firm matches. Clone size appears in some rows only: once, few, many, or a class for an expanded clone.

clone_size,d_call,j_call,v_call,cdr3_nt,cdr3_aa
NA,TRBD1,TRBJ1-2,TRBV28,TGTGCCAGCAGTTCCGGGACAGGGGGCGACTATGGCTACACCTTC,CASSSGTGGDYGYTF
few,TRBD2,TRBJ2-1,TRBV7-9,TGTGCCAGCAGCTTAGTACTAGCGGAATACAATGAGCAGTTCTTC,CASSLVLAEYNEQFF
NA,TRBD2,TRBJ2-5,TRBV5-5,TGTGCCAGCAGCCCCGGGACTAGCGCCAGGGAAGAGACCCAGTACTTC,CASSPGTSAREETQYF
few,TRBD1,TRBJ2-3,TRBV2,TGTGCCAGCAGTGCAATGGGACAGGCCAACTCCGTAGCAGATACGCAGTATTTT,CASSAMGQANSVADTQYF
few,TRBD1,TRBJ1-1,TRBV7-6,TGTGCCAGCAGCTTAGCGAGGACAGGGGTGGGCACTGAAGCTTTCTTT,CASSLARTGVGTEAFF
NA,TRBD1,TRBJ2-4,TRBV5-4,TGTGCCAGCAGCCCAACAGGGGGCGGAATGGCCAAAAACATTCAGTACTTC,CASSPTGGGMAKNIQYF
NA,NA,TRBJ2-1,TRBV14,TGTGCCAGCAGCCAAGGTAGCGAATACAGTGAGCAGTTCTTC,CASSQGSEYSEQFF
NA,NA,TRBJ1-1,TRBV10-3,TGTGCCATCAGTGCAGTGAACACTGAAGCTTTCTTT,CAISAVNTEAFF
NA,NA,TRBJ2-3,TRBV29-1,TGCAGCGTTGCCGAGGGAGGTAGCACAGATACGCAGTATTTT,CSVAEGGSTDTQYF
few,NA,TRBJ1-2,TRBV5-1,TGCGCCAGCAGCAGCGGACAGCCTAACTATGGCTACACCTTC,CASSSGQPNYGYTF
NA,TRBD1,TRBJ1-5,TRBV6-5,TGTGCCAGCAGTTACAGGGGGCGCAATCAGCCCCAGCATTTT,CASSYRGRNQPQHF
few,NA,TRBJ2-7,TRBV29-1,TGCAGCGTTGATAAGGGTAAGCGGAACGAGCAGTACTTC,CSVDKGKRNEQYF
NA,NA,TRBJ2-1,TRBV5-4,TGTGCCAGCAGCCAAGATCGTCGGACAAGTTCGGGCGGTTACAATGAGCAGTTCTTC,CASSQDRRTSSGGYNEQFF
NA,NA,TRBJ2-3,TRBV28,TGTGCCAGCAGTCCCTCTAGTGGGAGCACAGATACGCAGTATTTT,CASSPSSGSTDTQYF
few,TRBD1,TRBJ2-5,TRBV28,TGTGCCAGCAGTCCTAATGACAGGGGAACAGAGACCCAGTACTTC,CASSPNDRGTETQYF
NA,TRBD1,TRBJ1-2,TRBV28,TGTGCCAGCACCTCAGGGGGAGATGGCTACACCTTC,CASTSGGDGYTF
NA,TRBD2,TRBJ2-2,TRBV5-1,TGCGCCAGCAGCCCCTTGGGTAGCGGGAGAACCTCCGGGGAGCTGTTTTTT,CASSPLGSGRTSGELFF
many,NA,TRBJ2-5,TRBV7-2,TGTGCCAGCAGCTTAGCGCGGGGGCGGGAGACCCAGTACTTC,CASSLARGRETQYF
NA,NA,TRBJ1-2,TRBV6-5,TGTGCCAGCAGTTACGTGGCGGGCCCTAACTATGGCTACACCTTC,CASSYVAGPNYGYTF
once,NA,TRBJ2-1,TRBV19,TGTGCCAGTAGCTCACTTATTTCGAGCTCCTACAATGAGCAGTTCTTC,CASSSLISSSYNEQFF
few,NA,TRBJ1-2,TRBV15,TGTGCCACCAACCCTTTCCGGGAGAACTATGGCTACACCTTC,CATNPFRENYGYTF
NA,NA,TRBJ2-1,TRBV18,TGTGCCAGCTCACCCCTACGGTTCAATGAGCAGTTCTTC,CASSPLRFNEQFF
many,TRBD2,TRBJ2-1,TRBV4-1,TGCGCCAGCAGCCAAGAACAGGCGGGAGGGTACAATGAGCAGTTCTTC,CASSQEQAGGYNEQFF
few,TRBD2,TRBJ2-7,TRBV7-7,TGTGCCAGCAGCTCCGGGAGGGCCTACGAGCAGTACTTC,CASSSGRAYEQYF
many,TRBD1,TRBJ1-1,TRBV7-2,TGTGCCAGCAGCTTAGCGAGACAGGGTAGAGCTTTCTTT,CASSLARQGRAFF
NA,NA,TRBJ1-2,TRBV28,TGTGCCATAGGCTATGGCTACACCTTC,CAIGYGYTF